The 10 T cell receptor beta chains reported below all come from one sample, sequenced in a study of T cell responses to AZD1222 COVID-19 vaccine. Produced via immunoSEQ multiplex PCR; TCRdb's table is partial and in-frame only. The table records approximately 190,000 clones, approximately 91% of them present only once. This specimen was peripheral blood, taken on day 0 of AZD1222 vaccination. The receptors were gathered from an adult in good health.

The chain links TRBV29-1 to TRBJ1-2; TRBD1 matches at 9 bases. The CDR3 has 11 residues. Looked up from germline, CDR1 is SQVTM and CDR2 is ANQGSEA. The V and J ends lost 6 bases and 6 bases, in that order; junction bases with no gene match: 2. The CDR3 sequence: CSVGTGHGYTF. CDR3 coding DNA: TGCAGCGTCGGGACAGGGCATGGCTACACCTTC.

In its sample, this clone was seen once. The chain employs TRBV18 and TRBJ1-4, with D possibly matching TRBD1 (5 bases). Trimming took 5 bases from V and 8 from J, leaving 18 bases between them. The CDR3 is 15 residues long. Germline V gene lookup returns CDR1 KGHSH and CDR2 LQKENI. CDR3 loop: CASSADLPGREKLFF. The DNA for the CDR3 is TGTGCCAGCTCAGCCGACCTACCGGGGCGGGAAAAACTGTTTTTT. Full variable domain (remainder filled in from reference TRBV18 and TRBJ1-4): NAGVMQNPRHLVRRRGQEARLRCSPMKGHSHVYWYRQLPEEGLKFMVYLQKENIIDESGMPKERFSAEFPKEGPSILRIQQVVRGDSAAYFCASSADLPGREKLFFGSGTQLSVL.

The V and J genes are TRBV29-1 and TRBJ2-3; D may correspond to TRBD1 or TRBD2 (5 bases each). With 7 bases removed from V and 2 bases from J, the gap between germline ends came to 7 bases. The CDR3 has 11 residues. CDR1 SQVTM and CDR2 ANQGSEA come from the germline V gene. CDR3 sequence (DNA): TGCAGCGGAGGGGTCACAGATACGCAGTATTTT. This translates into CSGGVTDTQYF.

The chain recombines TRBV9 with TRBJ1-1; 7 bases fit TRBD1. This CDR3 spans 15 amino acids. The germline CDR1 and CDR2 sequences are SGDLS and YYNGEE. V was clipped by 0 bases and J by 4 bases; unmatched bases: 6. The chain's CDR3 is CASSVAAGGGTEAFF. The CDR3 nucleotides read TGTGCCAGCAGCGTAGCTGCAGGGGGAGGCACTGAAGCTTTCTTT. The whole variable domain, filled in from reference TRBV9 and TRBJ1-1, reads DSGVTQTPKHLITATGQRVTLRCSPRSGDLSVYWYQQSLDQGLQFLIQYYNGEERAKGNILERFSAQQFPDLHSELNLSSLELGDSALYFCASSVAAGGGTEAFFGQGTRLTVV.

The chain employs TRBV10-3 and TRBJ1-5; weak D call: TRBD1 (6 bases). The CDR3 length is 15 residues. The V gene lost 2 bases and the J gene lost 6 bases, with 14 bases spanning the gap. Germline CDR1 ENHRY, CDR2 SYGVKD. CDR3 residues: CAISETGTWVQPQHF. The CDR3 region has the DNA TGTGCCATCAGTGAGACCGGGACATGGGTTCAGCCCCAGCATTTT.

The chain couples TRBV12-3 or TRBV12-4 to TRBJ2-1, with 8 nucleotides matching TRBD1. Trimming removed 7 bases from V and 9 bases from J; junction bases left unmatched: 5. CDR3 size: 12 residues. CDR3 in DNA: TGTGCCAGCATTCAGGGGGCGGGTGAGCAGTTCTTC. Encoded protein: CASIQGAGEQFF.

This clone turned up a few times. The chain has TRBV7-3 and TRBJ1-1; D uncertain. This CDR3 contains 13 residues. V was shortened by 5 bases and J by 1 base, with 8 bases between the two germline ends. Germline V gene lookup returns CDR1 SGHTA and CDR2 FQGTGA. The CDR3, as DNA: TGTGCCAGCAGCGTTGGGAGGAACACTGAAGCTTTCTTT. Translation: CASSVGRNTEAFF.

The V gene is TRBV5-4, the J gene TRBJ1-2, with D uncertain. The germline V gene has CDR1 SGHNT and CDR2 YYREEE (reference sequence). Deletions cut 0 bases from V and 8 bases from J, with 20 bases between. This CDR3 spans 16 amino acids. DNA for the CDR3: TGTGCCAGCAGCTTGGAACCGGACGGATTCCCGAAGGGCTACACCTTC. It yields the protein CASSLEPDGFPKGYTF.

The V call is TRBV11-2, the J call TRBJ2-7, with D tentatively TRBD2 (5 bases). Germline CDR1 reads SGHAT; CDR2 reads FQNNGV. The V gene lost 1 base and the J gene lost 5 bases, with 15 bases spanning the gap. This CDR3 region has 15 residues. CDR3 DNA: TGTGCCAGCAGCTTAGCCAGAACTAGTCTCCACGAGCAGTACTTC. Protein: CASSLARTSLHEQYF.

The rearrangement uses TRBV23-1 and TRBJ1-3, with 7 bases lining up with TRBD1. TRBV23-1 is reported as an ORF; its role is uncertain. V shed 4 bases, J shed 4 bases, and the junction held 7 bases outside the gene matches. The CDR3 is made up of 15 amino acids. CDR3 sequence: CASSRPTGPGNTIYF. The CDR3 coding sequence is TGCGCCAGCAGTCGCCCGACAGGGCCCGGAAACACCATATATTTT.